What follows are 12 T cell receptor beta chains derived from one specimen sequenced in a study of CD8+ T cells in alopecia areata. Extracted RNA was reverse transcribed into cDNA, the sequencing template. Sequencing was performed with immunoSEQ multiplex PCR; in TCRdb, only in-frame clones are kept and a portion is missing. The sample shows fewer than 250,000 clones, roughly three fifths of them seen only once. The treatment is: oral pan-JAK inhibitor, 5-10 mg twice daily. Source: CD4+ T cells sorted from blood, taken at week 4, from a patient treated with tofacitinib. These receptor sequences come from a human donor with alopecia areata.

This clone has a handful of counts. The chain combines TRBV30 with TRBJ1-5; unclear D gene. CDR1 GTSNPN and CDR2 SVGIG come from the germline V gene (reference sequence). The CDR3 is 13 residues long. V was trimmed by 2 bases and J by 3 bases, leaving 8 bases between them. The CDR3 spells CAWSLGINQPQHF. CDR3 nucleotides: TGTGCCTGGAGTTTGGGGATCAATCAGCCCCAGCATTTT.

V and J are TRBV9 and TRBJ2-3; the D gene is possibly TRBD2 (6 bases). Trimming took off 3 bases at V and 6 bases at J, with 17 bases between the two ends. There are 15 residues in the CDR3. Germline V gene lookup returns CDR1 SGDLS and CDR2 YYNGEE. The CDR3 protein is CASSAELGSGDTQYF. For the CDR3, the DNA is TGTGCCAGCAGCGCGGAACTCGGGAGCGGGGATACGCAGTATTTT.

This rearrangement joins TRBV7-2 to TRBJ2-3; 10 bases map to TRBD2. J gave up 2 bases and V 5 bases, and 7 bases lay outside the gene matches. This CDR3 region has 16 residues. CDR1 and CDR2 (germline): SGHTA, FQGNSA. The CDR3 coding sequence is TGTGCCAGCAGCATAACGGGACTAGCGTCCACAGATACGCAGTATTTT. Residues: CASSITGLASTDTQYF.

V and J are TRBV2 and TRBJ2-3; a weak D match, TRBD2 (6 bases). The V gene's germline CDR1 is SNHLY and CDR2 FYNNEI. The CDR3 runs 15 residues. V lost 7 bases and J 10 bases, leaving 24 bases between the germline ends. The DNA for the CDR3 is TGTGCCAGCAAAGAACTCGCGGGAAGTTATGGAGCGCAGTATTTT. It codes for CASKELAGSYGAQYF.

The rearrangement uses TRBV4-3 and TRBJ1-1; possibly TRBD1 for D (5 bases). With 4 bases removed from V and 4 bases from J, the gap between germline ends came to 19 bases. The CDR3 has 16 residues. Germline V gene data show CDR1 as LGHNA and CDR2 as YSLEER. CDR3 bases: TGCGCCAGCAGCCCTCCATCCGGGACGGCGGCCACTGAAGCTTTCTTT. It is translated as CASSPPSGTAATEAFF.

This clone occurred once. This chain joins TRBV7-2 and TRBJ2-5; D gene unclear. V lost 5 bases and J lost 5, with 15 bases in between. There are 14 residues in the CDR3. Germline V lookup: CDR1 SGHTA, CDR2 FQGNSA. CDR3 DNA sequence: TGTGCCAGCAGCCTTTACCTGGGTGTGGAGACCCAGTACTTC. As protein: CASSLYLGVETQYF.

In this sample, this clone turned up a few times. V and J are TRBV29-1 and TRBJ2-2; D not resolved. V was pared by 4 bases and J by 6 bases, with 15 bases between. Germline-derived CDR1 and CDR2 are SQVTM and ANQGSEA. The CDR3 sequence is 14 residues long. DNA for the CDR3: TGCAGCGTTGTAGGTGGTTCAGGTGCCGGGGAGCTGTTTTTT. Its translation is CSVVGGSGAGELFF.

The chain combines TRBV10-2 with TRBJ1-2; TRBD1 matches 9 bases. The CDR3 spans 14 residues. Trimming cost V 7 bases and J 7 bases; bases outside gene matches: 10. The germline gives CDR1 WSHSY, CDR2 SAAADI. This CDR3 reads CASKEPGQGRGYTF. As DNA, the CDR3 is TGCGCCAGCAAAGAACCGGGACAGGGACGTGGCTACACCTTC.

The chain carries TRBV11-2 and TRBJ2-1, with D possibly TRBD1 on 5 matching bases. The CDR3 covers 17 residues. Per the germline V gene, CDR1 is SGHAT and CDR2 is FQNNGV. Trimming took off 0 bases at V and 9 bases at J, with 21 bases between the two ends. CDR3 amino acids: CASSLDLGHPHRGEQFF. The CDR3 nucleotides are TGTGCCAGCAGCTTAGATCTGGGGCACCCCCATCGTGGTGAGCAGTTCTTC.

The chain joins TRBV6-5 to TRBJ2-7, with D possibly being TRBD1 (6 bases). The germline V gene encodes CDR1 MNHEY and CDR2 SVGAGI. The germline V and J ends were trimmed by 5 bases and 0 bases, with 11 bases remaining between them. This CDR3 comprises 14 residues. CDR3 sequence reads: CASSRGHLSYEQYF. The DNA for the CDR3 is TGTGCCAGCAGTAGGGGACACCTCTCCTACGAGCAGTACTTC.

The chain joins TRBV6-1 to TRBJ2-2; D is unclear. The ends were cut back, 6 bases at V and 7 bases at J, with 12 bases in the middle. CDR1 is MNHNS, CDR2 SASEGT, per germline. This CDR3 is built from 13 residues. As DNA, the CDR3 is TGTGCCAGCAGCGAGCAAATAGTCGGGGAGCTGTTTTTT. Residues: CASSEQIVGELFF.

This chain uses TRBV7-2 with TRBJ2-1, with TRBD2 identical over 9 bases. The V gene's germline CDR1 is SGHTA and CDR2 FQGNSA. V dropped 7 bases and J dropped 6; count of bases not matched to a gene: 7. The CDR3 spans 14 residues. As DNA, the CDR3 is TGTGCCAGCAACAGGGCAGCGGGAGGCAATGAGCAGTTCTTC. This codes for CASNRAAGGNEQFF.